This record looks at one T cell receptor beta chain sequence and its context. Its antigen remains unknown. This record comes from a study of neoadjuvant nivolumab and ipilimumab in lung cancer. Study summary: Patients got nivolumab 3 mg/kg on days 1, 15 and 29; combination added ipilimumab 1 mg/kg day 1.

Whole-study findings and limits: TCR sequencing covered a small number of samples. Resected tumors had greater TCR richness and clonality than uninvolved lung. Only two of four nivolumab-treated tumors gained richness and clonality by surgery.

The V and J ends lost 5 bases and 7 bases, in that order; junction bases with no gene match: 12. The CDR3 has 15 residues. Germline V CDR1 and CDR2: SEHNR, FQNEAQ (reference sequence). Libraries were prepared by immunoSEQ multiplex PCR; TCRdb keeps only in-frame clonotypes and omits some of them. The data contain over 45,000 clones, roughly 90% of them singletons. The sequences come from blood, collected before neoadjuvant nivolumab, alone or with ipilimumab. The gene calls are TRBV7-9 and TRBJ2-5; 8 nucleotides match TRBD1. This sequence was found in an adult with non-small cell lung cancer. Some clones in this sample may be carry-over from other donors' samples. The CDR3 bases are TGTGCCAGCAGCCCCTCGGACAGGGCCGGCGGGACCCAGTACTTC. Translating it yields CASSPSDRAGGTQYF.